These 8 T cell receptor beta chains originate from one sample sequenced in a study of T cell responses to AZD1222 COVID-19 vaccine. Profiling relied on immunoSEQ multiplex PCR, and the TCRdb table lists in-frame clones only, not all of them. This sample yields tens of thousands of clones, of which roughly 90% are seen a single time; 1.2% to 1.5% belongs to the top ten. Sequencing used peripheral blood, obtained 28 days after the second AZD1222 dose. These receptors were collected from an adult who received the AZD1222 COVID-19 vaccine.

This rearrangement joins TRBV28 to TRBJ1-3, with 8 bases identical to TRBD1. This CDR3 spans 19 amino acids. With 6 bases clipped from V and 0 bases from J, the junction kept 16 bases outside the gene matches. CDR1 is MDHEN, CDR2 SYDVKM, per germline. This CDR3 reads CASSTISPGTGISGNTIYF. CDR3 in DNA: TGTGCCAGCAGCACTATAAGTCCCGGGACAGGAATCTCTGGAAACACCATATATTTT.

This rearrangement joins TRBV7-9 to TRBJ2-7; no clear D gene. The CDR3 runs to 15 residues. Germline-derived CDR1 and CDR2 are SEHNR and FQNEAQ (reference sequence). The V end was cut by 0 bases, the J end by 1 base, with 10 bases between. CDR3 protein: CASSLAPHGSYEQYF. The CDR3 DNA follows: TGTGCCAGCAGCTTAGCGCCCCACGGATCCTACGAGCAGTACTTC.

The chain links TRBV7-9 to TRBJ1-1; TRBD1 aligns across 10 bases. Trimming removed 5 bases from V and 2 bases from J; junction bases left unmatched: 5. The CDR3 is made up of 15 amino acids. Germline V CDR1 and CDR2: SEHNR, FQNEAQ (reference sequence). CDR3 loop: CASSARTGGNTEAFF. The DNA of the CDR3 is TGTGCCAGCAGCGCCCGGACAGGGGGTAACACTGAAGCTTTCTTT.

The V and J genes are TRBV19 and TRBJ1-5; 9 bases are shared with TRBD1. The CDR3 runs to 16 residues. V was pared by 5 bases and J by 4 bases, with 9 bases of the junction left unmatched. Germline V CDR1 and CDR2: LNHDA, SQIVND (reference sequence). In DNA, the CDR3 is TGTGCCAGTAGTGCGACCGGGACAGGGCGGAATCAGCCCCAGCATTTT. This sequence encodes CASSATGTGRNQPQHF.

The chain joins TRBV28 to TRBJ2-7; TRBD1 agrees at 9 bases. Germline V lookup: CDR1 MDHEN, CDR2 SYDVKM. V was pared by 6 bases and J by 9 bases, with 9 bases of the junction left unmatched. The CDR3 runs 13 residues. The CDR3 sequence is CASRPGTGNWQYF. The CDR3, as DNA: TGTGCCAGCAGACCCGGGACAGGGAATTGGCAGTACTTC.

The V gene is TRBV7-3, the J gene TRBJ2-3; D is possibly TRBD1 (5 bases). The length of the CDR3 is 15 residues. CDR1 and CDR2 from the germline V gene are SGHTA and FQGTGA. The ends were cut back, 0 bases at V and 2 bases at J, with 9 bases in the middle. CDR3 protein: CASSLTGAVTDTQYF. DNA of the CDR3: TGTGCCAGCAGCTTAACAGGGGCGGTCACAGATACGCAGTATTTT.

The chain recombines TRBV27 with TRBJ2-1; D may match TRBD1 or TRBD2 (6 bases each). The CDR3 contains 16 residues. Deletions cut 4 bases from V and 3 bases from J, with 16 bases between. CDR1 is MNHEY and CDR2 is SMNVEV in the germline V gene (reference sequence). CDR3: CASSSLRGAYYNEQFF. Here the CDR3 DNA reads TGTGCCAGCAGTTCCCTAAGGGGGGCCTACTACAATGAGCAGTTCTTC.

The J gene is TRBJ1-2, the V gene TRBV19; 10 positions match TRBD1. Trimming removed 4 bases from V and 2 bases from J; junction bases left unmatched: 10. CDR3 length: 17 residues. Germline V CDR1 and CDR2: LNHDA, SQIVND (reference sequence). The CDR3 sequence: CASSNPGTGEPNYGYTF. The CDR3 region has the DNA TGTGCCAGTAGTAACCCCGGGACAGGGGAACCAAACTATGGCTACACCTTC.